This record covers a single TCR beta chain. The entry originates in a study of control samples from healthy donors and cancer patients. This CDR3 region has 17 residues. V shed 0 bases and J 4 bases; nucleotides not matched to a gene: 11. Germline assignment: CDR1 SGDLS and CDR2 YYNGEE. Produced via immunoSEQ multiplex PCR; TCRdb's table is partial and in-frame only. Among under 95,000 clones listed, roughly 84% were seen once. The V and J genes are TRBV9 and TRBJ1-2, with 8 bases aligning to TRBD1. The sequenced material came from blood. The sequence was collected from a man aged 45-65 years in good health. For the CDR3, the DNA is TGTGCCAGCAGCGTAGGGACAGGGCAGTCGGTGCCCTATGGCTACACCTTC. It yields the protein CASSVGTGQSVPYGYTF. Looking up the rest from reference TRBV9 and TRBJ1-2 gives the full variable domain: DSGVTQTPKHLITATGQRVTLRCSPRSGDLSVYWYQQSLDQGLQFLIQYYNGEERAKGNILERFSAQQFPDLHSELNLSSLELGDSALYFCASSVGTGQSVPYGYTFGSGTRLTVV.